Below, one T cell receptor beta chain is given with its context. Antigen unknown. This sample was taken from a study of T cell repertoires in cytomegalovirus infection. TCRdb ran MiXCR on the reads and lists one entry per CDR3 protein. Here the sample spans about 700,000 distinct CDR3 sequences, about 30% being singletons. The source was cultured PBMCs, collected from culture after CMV antigen stimulation. This TCR was recovered from a human donor in good health (CMV status not recorded). Some clones in this sample may be carry-over from other donors' samples.

The CDR3 here is CASSARQVQANSPLHF. Here the CDR3 DNA reads TGTGCCAGCAGCGCGAGACAGGTACAGGCTAATTCACCCCTCCACTTT. V is TRBV7-9 and J is TRBJ1-6, with D perhaps matching TRBD1 (6 bases). Trimming stripped 5 bases from V and 6 bases from J, with 17 bases between. The CDR3 is made up of 16 amino acids. In germline, CDR1 is SEHNR, CDR2 FQNEAQ (reference sequence).